This T cell receptor (beta chain) was captured in a study of beta chain features in type 1 diabetes. Study overall: Analysis included around 99,000,000 sorted cells drawn from all samples.

The isolated RNA, all of it, was reverse transcribed, so expressed TCRB transcripts were what got sequenced. Read counts averaged about 3.57 million for samples of naive, central memory and regulatory T cells. Libraries were prepared by immunoSEQ multiplex PCR; TCRdb keeps only in-frame clonotypes and omits some of them. The table lists approximately 170,000 clones, 6.5% to 9.5% of them singletons. The collection from each donor was one heparinised blood draw averaging around 100 mL. A word on this clone: Its specificity is not known.

Study results and caveats: Reads derived from cDNA could over-represent cells showing high TCR expression. People with Type 1 diabetes carried modestly yet significantly shorter TCRB CDR3s in all four CD4+ subsets.

The source is a middle-aged woman with type 1 diabetes. The specimen was central memory CD4+ T cells from blood.

This chain's CDR3 is CASSLRQSYEQYF. In nucleotides, the CDR3 is TGTGCCAGCAGTCTCAGGCAGTCCTACGAGCAGTACTTC. This rearrangement joins TRBV27 to TRBJ2-7; D gene unclear. Germline V lookup: CDR1 MNHEY, CDR2 SMNVEV (reference sequence). V was shortened by 5 bases and J by 1 base, with 9 bases between the two germline ends. This CDR3 is built from 13 residues.